This passage covers 3 T cell receptor beta chains from one sample sequenced in a study of blood T cells in healthy people across ages. Together with a sample-barcoded 5' primer, a J-beta primer mix was included in a second PCR lasting about 6 to 12 cycles. MiXCR, run by TCRdb on the 5' RACE reads, gives a single entry per CDR3 protein. This sample yields 1.5 million to 2 million distinct CDR3 sequences, of which around 42% are seen a single time; more than 20% belongs to the top ten. The specimen was blood. These receptors were taken from a human donor in good health.

This rearrangement joins TRBV6-2 or TRBV6-3 to TRBJ2-4, with D unresolved. The end of the DNA is better explained by TRBJ2-7, so the J call may be wrong. CDR3 size: 13 residues. The germline V gene has CDR1 MNHEY and CDR2 SVGEGT. The CDR3, as DNA: TGTGCCAGCAGTTACGCCAGAACCTACGAGCAGTACTTC. Its protein product is CASSYARTYEQYF.

V is TRBV27 and J is TRBJ2-4; the D gene is possibly TRBD1 (6 bases). The closer fit of TRBJ2-7 to the DNA end suggests the J call may be wrong. Germline V CDR1 and CDR2: MNHEY, SMNVEV (reference sequence). This CDR3 is built from 14 residues. The CDR3 region has the DNA TGTGCCAGCAGTCCCGGACAGAAACTATACGAGCAGTACTTC. Translated, it gives CASSPGQKLYEQYF.

This clonotype was observed a few times. V usage is TRBV5-1 and J usage is TRBJ2-1; D is perhaps TRBD1 (6 bases). The germline V gene has CDR1 SGHRS and CDR2 YFSETQ. This CDR3 region has 12 residues. V dropped 5 bases and J dropped 9 bases, with 12 bases sitting between them. CDR3 region: CASRIRGSEQFF. Here the CDR3 DNA reads TGCGCCAGCAGAATTAGGGGGTCTGAGCAGTTCTTC.